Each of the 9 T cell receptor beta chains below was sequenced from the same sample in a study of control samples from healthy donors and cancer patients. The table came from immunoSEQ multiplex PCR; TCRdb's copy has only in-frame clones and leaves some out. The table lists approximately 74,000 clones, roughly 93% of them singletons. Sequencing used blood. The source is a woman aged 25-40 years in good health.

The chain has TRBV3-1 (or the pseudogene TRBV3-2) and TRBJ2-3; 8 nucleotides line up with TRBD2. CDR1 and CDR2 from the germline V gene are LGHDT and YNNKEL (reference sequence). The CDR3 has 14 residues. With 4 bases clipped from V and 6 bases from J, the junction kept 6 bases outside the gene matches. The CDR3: CASSPGLDPDTQYF. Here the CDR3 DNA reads TGTGCCAGCAGCCCGGGACTAGATCCGGATACGCAGTATTTT.

The CDR3 sequence: CSVEGGSEAFF. DNA of the CDR3: TGCAGCGTTGAAGGGGGTTCTGAAGCTTTCTTT. This chain connects TRBV29-1 to TRBJ1-1; no clear D. The V end lost 1 base, the J end lost 6 bases, and 6 bases lay between the germline ends. The CDR3 sequence is 11 residues long. CDR1 is SQVTM, CDR2 ANQGSEA, per germline.

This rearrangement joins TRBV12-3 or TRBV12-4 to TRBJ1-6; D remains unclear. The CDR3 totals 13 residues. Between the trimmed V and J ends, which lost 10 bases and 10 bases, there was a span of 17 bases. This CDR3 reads CATGGQVGSPLHF. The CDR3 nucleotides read TGTGCCACAGGTGGGCAGGTGGGATCACCCCTCCACTTT.

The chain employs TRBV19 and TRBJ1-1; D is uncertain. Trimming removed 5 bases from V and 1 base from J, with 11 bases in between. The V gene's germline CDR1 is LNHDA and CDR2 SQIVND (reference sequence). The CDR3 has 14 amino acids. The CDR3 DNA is TGTGCCAGTAGTCCTTTCCGGGGGAACACTGAAGCTTTCTTT. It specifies CASSPFRGNTEAFF. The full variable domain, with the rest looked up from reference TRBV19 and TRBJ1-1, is DGGITQSPKYLFRKEGQNVTLSCEQNLNHDAMYWYRQDPGQGLRLIYYSQIVNDFQKGDIAEGYSVSREKKESFPLTVTSAQKNPTAFYLCASSPFRGNTEAFFGQGTRLTVV.

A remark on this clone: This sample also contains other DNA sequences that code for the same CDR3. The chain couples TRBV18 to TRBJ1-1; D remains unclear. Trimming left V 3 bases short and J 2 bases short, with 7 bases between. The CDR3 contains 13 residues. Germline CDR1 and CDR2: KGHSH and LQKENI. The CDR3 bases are TGTGCCAGCTCACCTGGATTAAACACTGAAGCTTTCTTT. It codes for CASSPGLNTEAFF.

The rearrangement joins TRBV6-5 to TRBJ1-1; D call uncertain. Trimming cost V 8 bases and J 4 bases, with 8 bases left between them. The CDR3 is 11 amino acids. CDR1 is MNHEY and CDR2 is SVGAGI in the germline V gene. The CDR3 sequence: CASVDFTEAFF. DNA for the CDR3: TGTGCCAGCGTGGATTTCACTGAAGCTTTCTTT.

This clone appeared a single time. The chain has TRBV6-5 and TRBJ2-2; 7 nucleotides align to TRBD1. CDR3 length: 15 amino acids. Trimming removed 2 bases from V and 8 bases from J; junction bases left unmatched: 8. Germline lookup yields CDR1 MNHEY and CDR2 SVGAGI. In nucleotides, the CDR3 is TGTGCCAGCAGTTACACAGGGGTCTCTTATGGGGAGCTGTTTTTT. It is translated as CASSYTGVSYGELFF.

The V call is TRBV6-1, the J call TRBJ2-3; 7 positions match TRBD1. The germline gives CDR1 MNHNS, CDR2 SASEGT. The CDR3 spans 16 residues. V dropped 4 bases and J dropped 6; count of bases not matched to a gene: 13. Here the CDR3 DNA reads TGTGCCAGCAGTGGGGACAGTCGAGTATATTCGGATACGCAGTATTTT. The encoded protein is CASSGDSRVYSDTQYF.

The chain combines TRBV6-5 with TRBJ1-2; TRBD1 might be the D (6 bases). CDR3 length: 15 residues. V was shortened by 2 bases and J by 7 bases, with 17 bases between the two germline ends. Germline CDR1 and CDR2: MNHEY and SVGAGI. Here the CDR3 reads CASSYEAGGAAGYTF. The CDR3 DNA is TGTGCCAGCAGTTACGAGGCGGGGGGCGCGGCTGGCTACACCTTC.